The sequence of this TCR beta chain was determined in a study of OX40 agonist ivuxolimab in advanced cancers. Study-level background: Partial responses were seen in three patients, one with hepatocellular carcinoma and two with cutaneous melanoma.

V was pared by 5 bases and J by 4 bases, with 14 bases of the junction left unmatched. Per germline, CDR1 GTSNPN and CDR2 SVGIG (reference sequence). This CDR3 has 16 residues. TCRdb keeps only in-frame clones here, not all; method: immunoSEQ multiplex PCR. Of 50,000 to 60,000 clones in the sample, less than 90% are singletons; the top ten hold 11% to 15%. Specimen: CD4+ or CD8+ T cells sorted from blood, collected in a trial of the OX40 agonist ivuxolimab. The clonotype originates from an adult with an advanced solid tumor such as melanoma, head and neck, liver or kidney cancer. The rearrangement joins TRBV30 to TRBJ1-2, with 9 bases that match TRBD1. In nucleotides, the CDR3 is TGTGCCTGGGAGCCCTGGGACAGGGACATATTCTATGGCTACACCTTC. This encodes CAWEPWDRDIFYGYTF.